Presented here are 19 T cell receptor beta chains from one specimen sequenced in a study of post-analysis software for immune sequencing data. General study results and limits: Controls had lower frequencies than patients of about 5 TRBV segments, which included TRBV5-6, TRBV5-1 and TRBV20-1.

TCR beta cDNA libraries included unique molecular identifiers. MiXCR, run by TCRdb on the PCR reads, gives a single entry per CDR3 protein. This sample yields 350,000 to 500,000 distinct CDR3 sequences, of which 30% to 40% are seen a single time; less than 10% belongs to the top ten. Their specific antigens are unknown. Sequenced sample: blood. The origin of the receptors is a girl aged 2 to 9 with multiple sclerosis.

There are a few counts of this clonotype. For the CDR3, the DNA is TGCAGTGCTAGAGATCCCACCCTCGGGCCGGGCCCGGGTACCCGGGGTTCAGATACGCAGTATTTT. Protein: CSARDPTLGPGPGTRGSDTQYF. The gene calls are TRBV20-1 and TRBJ2-3; TRBD2 is a possible D gene (5 bases). V lost 0 bases and J 4 bases, leaving 35 bases between the germline ends. Germline V gene data show CDR1 as DFQATT and CDR2 as SNEGSKA (reference sequence). The CDR3 runs to 22 residues.

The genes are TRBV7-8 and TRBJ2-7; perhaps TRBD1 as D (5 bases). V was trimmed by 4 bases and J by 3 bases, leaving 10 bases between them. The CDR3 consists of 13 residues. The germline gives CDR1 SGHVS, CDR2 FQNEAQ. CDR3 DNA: TGTGCCAGCAGCTCCTTTGACAGCTACGAGCAGTACTTC. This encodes CASSSFDSYEQYF.

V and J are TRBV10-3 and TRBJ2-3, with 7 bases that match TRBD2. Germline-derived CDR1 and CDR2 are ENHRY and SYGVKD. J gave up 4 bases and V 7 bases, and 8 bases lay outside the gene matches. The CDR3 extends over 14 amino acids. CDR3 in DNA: TGTGCCATCACTGAAAACCGGGGGGCAGATACGCAGTATTTT. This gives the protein CAITENRGADTQYF.

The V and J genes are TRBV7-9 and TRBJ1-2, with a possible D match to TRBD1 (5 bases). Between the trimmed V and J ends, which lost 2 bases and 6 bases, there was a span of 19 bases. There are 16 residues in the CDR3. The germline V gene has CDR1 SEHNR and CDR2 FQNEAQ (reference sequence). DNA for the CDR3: TGTGCCAGCAGCTTATCCCCTGGCAGGGTAGGGCATGGCTACACCTTC. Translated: CASSLSPGRVGHGYTF.

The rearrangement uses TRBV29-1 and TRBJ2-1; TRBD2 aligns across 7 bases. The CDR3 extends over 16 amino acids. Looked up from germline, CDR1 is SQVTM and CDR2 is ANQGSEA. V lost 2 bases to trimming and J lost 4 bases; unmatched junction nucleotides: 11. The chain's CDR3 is CSVEFGSTSAYNEQFF. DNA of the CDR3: TGCAGCGTTGAATTCGGGTCTACTAGCGCGTACAATGAGCAGTTCTTC.

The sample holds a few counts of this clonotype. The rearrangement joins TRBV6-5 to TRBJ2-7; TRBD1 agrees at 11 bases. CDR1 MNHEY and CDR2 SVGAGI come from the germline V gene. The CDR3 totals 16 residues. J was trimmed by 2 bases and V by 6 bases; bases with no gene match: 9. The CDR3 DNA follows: TGTGCCAGCAGCCCACCGCGGGGACAGGGGGCCTACGAGCAGTACTTC. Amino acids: CASSPPRGQGAYEQYF.

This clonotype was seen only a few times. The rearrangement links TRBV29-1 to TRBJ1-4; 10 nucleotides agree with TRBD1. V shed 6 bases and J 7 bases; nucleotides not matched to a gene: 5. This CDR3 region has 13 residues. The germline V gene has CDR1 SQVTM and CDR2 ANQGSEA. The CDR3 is CSVADRGREKLFF. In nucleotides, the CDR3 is TGCAGCGTCGCTGACAGGGGGCGTGAAAAACTGTTTTTT.

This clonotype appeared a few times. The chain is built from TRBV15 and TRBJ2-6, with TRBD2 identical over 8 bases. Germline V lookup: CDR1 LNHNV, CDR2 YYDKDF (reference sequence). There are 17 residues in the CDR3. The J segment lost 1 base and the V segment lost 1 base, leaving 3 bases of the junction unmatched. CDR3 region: CATSRAGTSSGANVLTF. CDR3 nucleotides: TGTGCCACCAGCAGAGCAGGGACTAGTTCTGGGGCCAACGTCCTGACTTTC.

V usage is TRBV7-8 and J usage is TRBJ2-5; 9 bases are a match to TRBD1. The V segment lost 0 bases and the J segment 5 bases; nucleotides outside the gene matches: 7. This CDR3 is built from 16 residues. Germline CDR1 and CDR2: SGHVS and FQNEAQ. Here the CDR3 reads CASSLALGTGWETQYF. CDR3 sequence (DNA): TGTGCCAGCAGCTTAGCGCTCGGGACAGGGTGGGAGACCCAGTACTTC.

CDR3 in amino acids: CASSPPDSYEQYF. The CDR3 DNA sequence: TGTGCCAGCTCACCACCGGACAGCTATGAGCAGTACTTC. The chain uses TRBV18 and TRBJ2-4; possibly TRBD1 for D (6 bases). The germline V gene encodes CDR1 KGHSH and CDR2 LQKENI. Trimming took off 0 bases at V and 13 bases at J, with 13 bases between the two ends. The CDR3 runs to 13 residues.

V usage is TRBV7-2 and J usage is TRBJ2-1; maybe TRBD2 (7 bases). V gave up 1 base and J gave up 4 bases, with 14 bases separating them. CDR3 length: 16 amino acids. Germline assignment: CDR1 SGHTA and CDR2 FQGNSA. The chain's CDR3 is CASSLVAGAGYNEQFF. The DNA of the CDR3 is TGTGCCAGCAGCTTAGTGGCGGGGGCGGGGTACAATGAGCAGTTCTTC.

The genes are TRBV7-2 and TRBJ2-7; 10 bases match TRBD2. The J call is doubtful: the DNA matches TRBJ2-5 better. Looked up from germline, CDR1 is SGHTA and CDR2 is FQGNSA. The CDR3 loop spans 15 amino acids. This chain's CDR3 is CASSLILAGVETQYF. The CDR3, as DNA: TGTGCCAGCAGCTTAATCCTAGCGGGGGTAGAGACCCAGTACTTC.

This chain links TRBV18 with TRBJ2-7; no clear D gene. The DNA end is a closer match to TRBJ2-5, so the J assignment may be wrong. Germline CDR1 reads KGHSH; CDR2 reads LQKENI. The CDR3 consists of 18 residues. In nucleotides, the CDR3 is TGTGCCAGCTCACACCGAAAGAATCCCCACCATAACGGAGAGACCCAGTACTTC. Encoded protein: CASSHRKNPHHNGETQYF.

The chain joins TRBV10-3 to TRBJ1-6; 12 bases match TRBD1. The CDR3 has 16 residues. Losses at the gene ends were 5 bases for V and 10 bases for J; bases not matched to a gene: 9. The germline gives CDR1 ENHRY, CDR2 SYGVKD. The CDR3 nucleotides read TGTGCCATCAGTCCCCTCTCCGGGACAGGGGGCTCACCCCTCCACTTT. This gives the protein CAISPLSGTGGSPLHF.

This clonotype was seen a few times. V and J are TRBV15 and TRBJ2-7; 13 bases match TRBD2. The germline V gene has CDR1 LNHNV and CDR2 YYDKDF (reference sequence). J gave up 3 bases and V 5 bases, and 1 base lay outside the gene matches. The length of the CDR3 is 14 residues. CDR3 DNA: TGTGCCACCAGCGGACTAGCGGGAGTCTACGAGCAGTACTTC. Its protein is CATSGLAGVYEQYF.

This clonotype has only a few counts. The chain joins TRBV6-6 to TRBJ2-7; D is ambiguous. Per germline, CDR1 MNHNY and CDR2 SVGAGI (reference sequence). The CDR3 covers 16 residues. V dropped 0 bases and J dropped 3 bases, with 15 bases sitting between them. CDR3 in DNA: TGTGCCAGCAGTTACTCAGCTGGTAGCCACGGCTACGAGCAGTACTTC. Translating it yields CASSYSAGSHGYEQYF.

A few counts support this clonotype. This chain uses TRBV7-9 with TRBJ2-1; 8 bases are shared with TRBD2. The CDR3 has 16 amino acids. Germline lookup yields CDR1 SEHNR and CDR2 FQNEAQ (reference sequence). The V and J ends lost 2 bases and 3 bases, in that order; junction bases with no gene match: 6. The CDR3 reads CASSLPGGKLYNEQFF. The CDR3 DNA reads TGTGCCAGCAGCTTACCGGGGGGGAAACTCTACAATGAGCAGTTCTTC.

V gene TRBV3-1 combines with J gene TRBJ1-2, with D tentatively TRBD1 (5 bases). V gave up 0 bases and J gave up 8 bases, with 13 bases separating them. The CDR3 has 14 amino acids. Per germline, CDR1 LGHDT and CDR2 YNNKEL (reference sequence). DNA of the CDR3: TGTGCCAGCAGCCAAGAACTCAGGGTGGGAGGCTACACCTTC. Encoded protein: CASSQELRVGGYTF.

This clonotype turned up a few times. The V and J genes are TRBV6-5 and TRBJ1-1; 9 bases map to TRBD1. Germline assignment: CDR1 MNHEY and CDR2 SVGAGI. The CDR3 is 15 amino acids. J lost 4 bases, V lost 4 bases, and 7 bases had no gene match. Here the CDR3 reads CASSWNRGHTTEAFF. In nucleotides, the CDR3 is TGTGCCAGCAGTTGGAACAGGGGGCATACCACTGAAGCTTTCTTT.